This T cell receptor (beta chain) was captured in a study of T-cell reconstitution after alpha-beta-depleted transplantation in children. Study conclusions and caveats: Newly produced T cells mostly provided counts and TCRbeta diversity after one year, as hyperexpanded clones declined. Two months or so post-transplant, alpha-beta T cells reportedly derived from several hundred expanded graft clones.

This clonotype came up many times. The antigen remains undetermined. Molecular barcoding with unique molecular identifiers was used for the TCRbeta library. Using its own MiXCR run on the PCR reads, TCRdb lists one record per CDR3 protein. The sample has roughly 180,000 distinct CDR3 sequences, roughly 11% seen once; the top ten hold around 14%. There are 16 residues in the CDR3. Germline trimming cut 6 bases from V and 0 bases from J; bases unmatched to any gene: 5. The starting material was PBMCs, obtained before TCRalphabeta/CD19-depleted stem cell transplant. The receptor's source is a boy aged 2-15 years with acute myeloid leukemia, due to receive a stem cell transplant. The chain carries TRBV12-3 or TRBV12-4 and TRBJ2-1; 10 nucleotides agree with TRBD2. Here the CDR3 DNA reads TGTGCCAGCAGGGATAGCGGGGGGAGCTCCTACAATGAGCAGTTCTTC. Protein product: CASRDSGGSSYNEQFF.